In its sample, the clone carrying this T cell receptor beta chain was seen many times. Its target is unknown. V lost 2 bases, J lost 0 bases, and 13 bases stayed unmatched. The CDR3 extends over 21 amino acids. Germline assignment: CDR1 SGHTA and CDR2 FQGNSA. This entry comes from a study of CD8+CD57+ T cells in acquired aplastic anemia. Across the whole study: Recorded DNA amounts for sorted CD4+ and CD8+ cells had an average of about 3 ug.

Genomic DNA served as template for TCR beta VDJ and CDR3 profiling. Each CDR3 protein gets one entry after TCRdb re-called the reads with MiXCR. The repertoire includes approximately 220,000 distinct CDR3 sequences, about half of them detected once, and about 20% sits in the top ten. For sequencing, patients were chosen who had shown expansion of CD8+CD57+ cells by flow cytometry. Study results and caveats: No significant patient-versus-control difference appeared in CD8+ Simpson's diversity. Shared by patients and controls, 25 to 35 CD8+ CDR3s were abundant in patients.

The TCR originated in a human donor with aplastic anemia. The V and J genes are TRBV7-2 and TRBJ2-6; 10 bases align to TRBD1. Sequencing was carried out using sorted CD4+, CD8+, or CD8+CD57+ T cells (not recorded which) from PBMCs. This CDR3 is CASSLIAGTGASYSGANVLTF. The CDR3 bases are TGTGCCAGCAGCTTAATCGCCGGGACAGGGGCCTCTTACTCTGGGGCCAACGTCCTGACTTTC. Full variable domain (outside the CDR3, taken from reference TRBV7-2 and TRBJ2-6): GAGVSQSPSNKVTEKGKDVELRCDPISGHTALYWYRQSLGQGLEFLIYFQGNSAPDKSGLPSDRFSAERTGGSVSTLTIQRTQQEDSAVYLCASSLIAGTGASYSGANVLTFGAGSRLTVL.